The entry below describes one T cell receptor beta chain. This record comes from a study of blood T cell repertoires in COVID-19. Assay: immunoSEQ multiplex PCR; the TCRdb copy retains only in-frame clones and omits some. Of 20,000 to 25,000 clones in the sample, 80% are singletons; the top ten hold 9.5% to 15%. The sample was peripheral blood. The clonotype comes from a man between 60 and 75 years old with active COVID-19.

CDR3 residues: CASSRTSDTQYF. As DNA, the CDR3 is TGTGCCAGTAGTAGGACTAGCGATACGCAGTATTTT. This sequence joins TRBV19 and TRBJ2-3; TRBD2 aligns across 8 bases. This CDR3 comprises 12 residues. Looked up from germline, CDR1 is LNHDA and CDR2 is SQIVND (reference sequence). J lost 6 bases, V lost 4 bases, and 0 bases had no gene match.